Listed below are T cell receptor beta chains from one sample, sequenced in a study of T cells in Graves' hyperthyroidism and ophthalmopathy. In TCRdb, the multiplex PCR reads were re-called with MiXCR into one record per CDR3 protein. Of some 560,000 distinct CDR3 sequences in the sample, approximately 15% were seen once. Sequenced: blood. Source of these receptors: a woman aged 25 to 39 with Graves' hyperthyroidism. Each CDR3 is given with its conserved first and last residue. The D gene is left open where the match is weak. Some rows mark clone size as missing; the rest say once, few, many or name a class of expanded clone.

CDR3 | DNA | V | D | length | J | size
CASSLSGQDYGYTF | TGCGCCAGCAGCTTATCGGGACAGGACTATGGCTACACCTTC | TRBV5-1 | TRBD1 | 14 | TRBJ1-2 | many
CASSVVQNTGELFF | TGTGCCAGCAGCGTAGTTCAGAACACCGGGGAGCTGTTTTTT | TRBV9 | . | 14 | TRBJ2-2 | many
CSLRGTSGTDTQYF | TGCAGCTTACGAGGAACTAGCGGTACAGATACGCAGTATTTT | TRBV29-1 | TRBD2 | 14 | TRBJ2-3 | few
CASSRQGTGELLF | TGTGCCAGCAGCCGACAGGGCACCGGGGAGCTGCTTTTT | TRBV7-3 | TRBD1 | 13 | TRBJ2-2 | .
CATWESDEQYF | TGTGCCACCTGGGAATCCGACGAGCAGTACTTC | TRBV24-1 | . | 11 | TRBJ2-7 | many
CASSFSLWTPRGYGYTF | TGTGCCAGCAGTTTTTCCCTCTGGACACCTCGGGGCTATGGCTACACCTTC | TRBV28 | . | 17 | TRBJ1-2 | many
CASTETGGETQYF | TGTGCCAGCACCGAGACAGGGGGAGAGACCCAGTACTTC | TRBV28 | TRBD1 | 13 | TRBJ2-5 | many
CASLGFIGGGTEQFF | TGTGCCAGCCTAGGATTTATCGGCGGGGGCACTGAGCAGTTCTTC | TRBV18 | . | 15 | TRBJ2-1 | .
CASSYLWTGESYNSPLHF | TGTGCCAGCAGTTACCTCTGGACAGGGGAGTCCTATAATTCACCCCTCCACTTT | TRBV6-5 | TRBD1 | 18 | TRBJ1-6 | few
CASSLLPAGGGDTQYF | TGTGCCAGCAGTTTACTTCCAGCGGGAGGAGGTGATACGCAGTATTTT | TRBV12-3/TRBV12-4 | TRBD2 | 16 | TRBJ2-3 | many
CAWSVSGSNQPQHF | TGTGCCTGGAGTGTTAGCGGCAGCAATCAGCCCCAGCATTTT | TRBV30 | . | 14 | TRBJ1-5 | many
CASSQFRMYEQYF | TGTGCCAGCAGCCAGTTTCGAATGTACGAGCAGTACTTC | TRBV3-1 | . | 13 | TRBJ2-7 | many
CASSFAGIAYEQYF | TGTGCCAGCAGTTTCGCGGGGATTGCCTACGAGCAGTACTTC | TRBV12-3/TRBV12-4 | . | 14 | TRBJ2-7 | many
CASTRDRVNTEAFF | TGTGCCAGCACCAGGGACAGGGTGAACACTGAAGCTTTCTTT | TRBV12-3/TRBV12-4 | TRBD1 | 14 | TRBJ1-1 | many